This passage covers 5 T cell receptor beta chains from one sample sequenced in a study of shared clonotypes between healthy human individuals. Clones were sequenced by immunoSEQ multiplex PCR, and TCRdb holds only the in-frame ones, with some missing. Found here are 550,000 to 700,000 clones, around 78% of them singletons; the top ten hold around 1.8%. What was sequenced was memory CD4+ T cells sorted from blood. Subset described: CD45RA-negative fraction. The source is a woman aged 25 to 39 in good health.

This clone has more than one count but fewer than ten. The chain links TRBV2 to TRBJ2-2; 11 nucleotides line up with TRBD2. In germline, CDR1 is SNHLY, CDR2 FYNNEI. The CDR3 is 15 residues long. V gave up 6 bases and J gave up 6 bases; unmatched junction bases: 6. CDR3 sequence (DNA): TGTGCCAGCAGCTACATAGCGGGAGGGCCCGGGGAGCTGTTTTTT. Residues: CASSYIAGGPGELFF.

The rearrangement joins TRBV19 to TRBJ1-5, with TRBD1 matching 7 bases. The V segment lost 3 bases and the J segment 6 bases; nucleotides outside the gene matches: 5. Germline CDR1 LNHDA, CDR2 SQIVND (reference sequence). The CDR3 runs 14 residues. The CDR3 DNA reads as TGTGCCAGTAGTATGAACAGGGGCTTTCAGCCCCAGCATTTT. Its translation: CASSMNRGFQPQHF.

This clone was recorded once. CDR3 amino acids: CAWSKRRLAGDSVQYF. The DNA for the CDR3 is TGTGCCTGGAGTAAACGTAGACTAGCGGGAGATTCAGTACAGTACTTC. The chain joins TRBV30 to TRBJ2-7, with 12 bases fitting TRBD2. Germline V lookup: CDR1 GTSNPN, CDR2 SVGIG (reference sequence). The CDR3 loop spans 16 amino acids. Losses at the gene ends were 2 bases for V and 10 bases for J; bases not matched to a gene: 15.

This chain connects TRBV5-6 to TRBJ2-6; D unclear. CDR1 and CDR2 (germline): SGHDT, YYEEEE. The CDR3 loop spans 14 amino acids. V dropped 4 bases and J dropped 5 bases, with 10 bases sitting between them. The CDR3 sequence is CASSTAVWANVLTF. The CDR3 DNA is TGTGCCAGCAGCACCGCAGTTTGGGCCAACGTCCTGACTTTC. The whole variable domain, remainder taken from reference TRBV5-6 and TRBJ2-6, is DAGVTQSPTHLIKTRGQQVTLRCSPKSGHDTVSWYQQALGQGPQFIFQYYEEEERQRGNFPDRFSGHQFPNYSSELNVNALLLGDSALYLCASSTAVWANVLTFGAGSRLTVL.

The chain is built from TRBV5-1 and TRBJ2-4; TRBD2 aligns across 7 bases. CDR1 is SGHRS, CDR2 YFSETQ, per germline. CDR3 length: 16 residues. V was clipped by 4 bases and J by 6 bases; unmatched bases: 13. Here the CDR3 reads CASSTSPGTTRNIQYF. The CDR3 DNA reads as TGCGCCAGCAGCACGAGTCCCGGGACTACAAGAAACATTCAGTACTTC. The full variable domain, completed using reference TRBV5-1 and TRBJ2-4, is KAGVTQTPRYLIKTRGQQVTLSCSPISGHRSVSWYQQTPGQGLQFLFEYFSETQRNKGNFPGRFSGRQFSNSRSEMNVSTLELGDSALYLCASSTSPGTTRNIQYFGAGTRLSVL.